This T cell receptor (beta chain) was recovered during a study of cytomegalovirus exposure and HLA in healthy donors. Germline-derived CDR1 and CDR2 are SGHNT and YYREEE (reference sequence). The CDR3 length is 14 residues. V was pared by 4 bases and J by 12 bases, with 15 bases of the junction left unmatched. The study, taken as a whole, reports: CMV serostatus stood as the only immune exposure information on hand. Some public TCRs appeared in many individuals, while most sequences were rare. Among the most significant clusters, several appeared linked to common viral pathogens in a later analysis.

This PCR relied on a set of 60 Vbeta primers and 13 Jbeta primers. Some clones are missing from TCRdb's copy, which holds only in-frame ones; the method was immunoSEQ multiplex PCR. The sample yields 150,000 to 200,000 clones, 75% to 85% seen once. Comment on this clone: Antigen unknown.

This chain links TRBV5-4 with TRBJ2-7, with 8 positions matching TRBD1. The sequence was collected from a woman aged 30 to 39 in good health and CMV-seronegative. Sequencing was done on a sample of PBMCs. The CDR3, as DNA: TGTGCCAGCAGCGCGGGACAGGTGCACCTAGTCGTGTACTTC. This translates into CASSAGQVHLVVYF.